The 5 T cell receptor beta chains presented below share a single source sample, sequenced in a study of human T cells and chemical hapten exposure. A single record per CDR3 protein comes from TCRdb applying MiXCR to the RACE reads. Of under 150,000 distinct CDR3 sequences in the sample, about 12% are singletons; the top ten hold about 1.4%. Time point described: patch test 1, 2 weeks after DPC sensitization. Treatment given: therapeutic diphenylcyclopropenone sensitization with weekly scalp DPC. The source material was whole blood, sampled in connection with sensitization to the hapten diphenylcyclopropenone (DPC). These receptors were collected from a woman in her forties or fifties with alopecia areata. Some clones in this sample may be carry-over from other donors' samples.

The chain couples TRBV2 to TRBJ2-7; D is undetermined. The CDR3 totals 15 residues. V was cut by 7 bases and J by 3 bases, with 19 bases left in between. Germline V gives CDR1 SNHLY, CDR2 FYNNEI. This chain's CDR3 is CASIPTPRSNYEQYF. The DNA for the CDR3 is TGTGCCAGCATCCCGACCCCCAGGAGCAACTACGAGCAGTACTTC. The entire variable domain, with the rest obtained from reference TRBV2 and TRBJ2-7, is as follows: EPEVTQTPSHQVTQMGQEVILRCVPISNHLYFYWYRQILGQKVEFLVSFYNNEISEKSEIFDDQFSVERPDGSNFTLKIRSTKLEDSAMYFCASIPTPRSNYEQYFGPGTRLTVT.

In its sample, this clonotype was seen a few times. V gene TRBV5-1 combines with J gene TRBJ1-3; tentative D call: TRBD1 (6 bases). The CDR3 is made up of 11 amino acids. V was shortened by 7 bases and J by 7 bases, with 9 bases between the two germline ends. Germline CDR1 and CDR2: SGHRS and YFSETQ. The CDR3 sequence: CASRRGNTIYF. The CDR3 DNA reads TGCGCCAGCCGGAGGGGGAACACCATATATTTT.

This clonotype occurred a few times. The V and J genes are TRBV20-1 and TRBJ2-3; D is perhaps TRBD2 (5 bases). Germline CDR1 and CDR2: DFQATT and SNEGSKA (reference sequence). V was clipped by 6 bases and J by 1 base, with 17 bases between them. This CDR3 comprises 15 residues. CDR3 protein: CSATTIALGTDTQYF. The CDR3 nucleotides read TGCAGTGCGACAACTATAGCGTTGGGCACAGATACGCAGTATTTT.

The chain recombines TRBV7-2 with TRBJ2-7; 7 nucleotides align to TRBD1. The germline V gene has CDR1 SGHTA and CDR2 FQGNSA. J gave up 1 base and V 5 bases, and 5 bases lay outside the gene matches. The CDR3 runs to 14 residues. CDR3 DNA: TGTGCCAGCAGCGCCCGACAGGGTTCCTACGAGCAGTACTTC. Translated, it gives CASSARQGSYEQYF. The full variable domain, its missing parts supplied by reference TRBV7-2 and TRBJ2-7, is GAGVSQSPSNKVTEKGKDVELRCDPISGHTALYWYRQSLGQGLEFLIYFQGNSAPDKSGLPSDRFSAERTGGSVSTLTIQRTQQEDSAVYLCASSARQGSYEQYFGPGTRLTVT.

CDR3 residues: CASSPSGMGEQYF. The CDR3 coding sequence is TGCGCCAGCAGCCCTAGCGGGATGGGGGAGCAGTACTTC. The V gene is TRBV10-1, the J gene TRBJ2-7, with TRBD2 identical over 9 bases. There are 13 residues in the CDR3. V shed 6 bases, J shed 7 bases, and the junction held 7 bases outside the gene matches. Germline V CDR1 and CDR2: WNHNN, SYGVQD (reference sequence).